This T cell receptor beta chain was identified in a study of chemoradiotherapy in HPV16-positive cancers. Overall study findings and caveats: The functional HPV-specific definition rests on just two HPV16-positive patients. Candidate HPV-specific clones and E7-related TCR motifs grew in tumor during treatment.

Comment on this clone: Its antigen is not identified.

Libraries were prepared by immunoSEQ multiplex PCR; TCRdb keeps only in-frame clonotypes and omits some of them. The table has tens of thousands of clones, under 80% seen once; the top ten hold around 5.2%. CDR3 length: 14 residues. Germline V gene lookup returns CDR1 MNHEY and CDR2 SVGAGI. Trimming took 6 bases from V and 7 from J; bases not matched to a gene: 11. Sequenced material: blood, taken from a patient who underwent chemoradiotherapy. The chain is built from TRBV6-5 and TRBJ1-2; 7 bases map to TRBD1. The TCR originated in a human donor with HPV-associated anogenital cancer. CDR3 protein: CASSRQGGFFGYTF. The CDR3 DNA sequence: TGTGCCAGCAGCCGCCAAGGGGGCTTCTTTGGCTACACCTTC.